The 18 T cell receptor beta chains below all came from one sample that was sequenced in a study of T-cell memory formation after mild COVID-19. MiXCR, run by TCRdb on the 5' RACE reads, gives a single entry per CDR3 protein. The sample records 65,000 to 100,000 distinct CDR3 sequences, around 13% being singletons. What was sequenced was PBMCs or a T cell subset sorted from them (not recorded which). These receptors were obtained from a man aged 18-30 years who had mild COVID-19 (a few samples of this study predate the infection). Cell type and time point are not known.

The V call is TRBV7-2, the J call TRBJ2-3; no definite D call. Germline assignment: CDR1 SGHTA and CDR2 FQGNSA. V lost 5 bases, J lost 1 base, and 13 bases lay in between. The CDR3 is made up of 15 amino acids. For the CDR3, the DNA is TGTGCCAGCAGCCGGCAGCTTGTAGGCACAGATACGCAGTATTTT. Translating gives CASSRQLVGTDTQYF.

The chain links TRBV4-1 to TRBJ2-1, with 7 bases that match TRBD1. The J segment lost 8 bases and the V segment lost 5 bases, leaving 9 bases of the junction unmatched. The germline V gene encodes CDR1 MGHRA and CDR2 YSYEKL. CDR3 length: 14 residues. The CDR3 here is CASSYRGLDDEQFF. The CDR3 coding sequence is TGCGCCAGCAGCTACAGGGGATTGGACGATGAGCAGTTCTTC.

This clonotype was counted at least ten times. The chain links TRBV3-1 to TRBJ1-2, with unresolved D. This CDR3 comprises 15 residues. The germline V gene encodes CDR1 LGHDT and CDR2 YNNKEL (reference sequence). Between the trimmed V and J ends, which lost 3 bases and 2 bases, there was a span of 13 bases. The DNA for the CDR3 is TGTGCCAGCAGCCACCCAGGAGTAACCAACTATGGCTACACCTTC. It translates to CASSHPGVTNYGYTF.

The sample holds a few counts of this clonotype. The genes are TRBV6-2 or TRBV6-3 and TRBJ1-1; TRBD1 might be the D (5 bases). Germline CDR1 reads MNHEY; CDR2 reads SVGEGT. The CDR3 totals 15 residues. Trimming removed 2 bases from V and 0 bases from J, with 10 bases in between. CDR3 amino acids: CASSYATEMNTEAFF. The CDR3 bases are TGTGCCAGCAGTTACGCGACAGAGATGAACACTGAAGCTTTCTTT.

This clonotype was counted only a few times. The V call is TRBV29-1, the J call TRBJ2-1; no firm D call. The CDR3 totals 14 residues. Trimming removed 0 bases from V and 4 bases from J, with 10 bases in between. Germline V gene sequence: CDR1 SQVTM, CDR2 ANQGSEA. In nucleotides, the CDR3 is TGCAGCGTTGAAGATCTGGAAGCTTACAATGAGCAGTTCTTC. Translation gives CSVEDLEAYNEQFF.

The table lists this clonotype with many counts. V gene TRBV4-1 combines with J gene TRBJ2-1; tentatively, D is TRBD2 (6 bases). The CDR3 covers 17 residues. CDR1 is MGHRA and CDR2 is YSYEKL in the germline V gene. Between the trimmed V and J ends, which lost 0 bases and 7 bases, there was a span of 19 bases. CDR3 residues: CASSQDGERVVRNEQFF. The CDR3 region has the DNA TGCGCCAGCAGCCAAGATGGAGAGCGGGTTGTAAGGAATGAGCAGTTCTTC.

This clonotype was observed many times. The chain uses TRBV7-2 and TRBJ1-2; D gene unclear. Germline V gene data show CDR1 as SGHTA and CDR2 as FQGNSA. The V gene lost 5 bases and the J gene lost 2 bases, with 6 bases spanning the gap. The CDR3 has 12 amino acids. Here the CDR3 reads CASSEENYGYTF. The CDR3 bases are TGTGCCAGCAGCGAAGAAAACTATGGCTACACCTTC.

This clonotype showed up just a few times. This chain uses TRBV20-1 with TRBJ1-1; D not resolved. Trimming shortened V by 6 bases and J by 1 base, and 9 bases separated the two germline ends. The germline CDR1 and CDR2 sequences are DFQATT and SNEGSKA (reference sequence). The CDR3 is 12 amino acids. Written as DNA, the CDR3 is TGCAGTGCCGCCCGGCCGAACACTGAAGCTTTCTTT. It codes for CSAARPNTEAFF.

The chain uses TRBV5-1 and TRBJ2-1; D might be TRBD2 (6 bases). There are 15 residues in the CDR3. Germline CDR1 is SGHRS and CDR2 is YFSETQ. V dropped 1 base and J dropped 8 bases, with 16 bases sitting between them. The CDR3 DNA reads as TGCGCCAGCAGCTTGCGGGGGTTTGGCATGGATGAGCAGTTCTTC. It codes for CASSLRGFGMDEQFF.

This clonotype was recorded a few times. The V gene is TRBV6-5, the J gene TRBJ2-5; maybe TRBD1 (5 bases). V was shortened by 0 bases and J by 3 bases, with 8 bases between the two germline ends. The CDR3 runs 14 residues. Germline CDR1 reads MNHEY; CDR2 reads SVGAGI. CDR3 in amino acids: CASSYSTREETQYF. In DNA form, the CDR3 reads TGTGCCAGCAGTTACTCGACCAGGGAAGAGACCCAGTACTTC.

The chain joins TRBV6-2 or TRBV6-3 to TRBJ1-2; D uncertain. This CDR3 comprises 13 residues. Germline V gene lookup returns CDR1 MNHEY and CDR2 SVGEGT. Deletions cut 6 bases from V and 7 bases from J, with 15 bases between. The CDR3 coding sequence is TGTGCCAGCAGCCCTACGTGGCTTGGTGGCTACACCTTC. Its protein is CASSPTWLGGYTF.

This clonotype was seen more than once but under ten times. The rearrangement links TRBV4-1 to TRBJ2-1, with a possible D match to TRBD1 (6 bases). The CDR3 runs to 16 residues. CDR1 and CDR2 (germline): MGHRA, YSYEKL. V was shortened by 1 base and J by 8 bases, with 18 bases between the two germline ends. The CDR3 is CASSQVDGGRGDEQFF. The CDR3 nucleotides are TGCGCCAGCAGCCAAGTCGATGGGGGCCGGGGCGATGAGCAGTTCTTC.

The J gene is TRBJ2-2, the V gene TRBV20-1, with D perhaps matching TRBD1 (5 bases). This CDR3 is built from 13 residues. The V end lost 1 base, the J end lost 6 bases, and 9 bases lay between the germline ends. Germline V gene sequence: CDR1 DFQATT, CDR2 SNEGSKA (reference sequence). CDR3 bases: TGCAGTGCTAGAGGCGAAGGGGCCGGGGAGCTGTTTTTT. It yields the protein CSARGEGAGELFF.

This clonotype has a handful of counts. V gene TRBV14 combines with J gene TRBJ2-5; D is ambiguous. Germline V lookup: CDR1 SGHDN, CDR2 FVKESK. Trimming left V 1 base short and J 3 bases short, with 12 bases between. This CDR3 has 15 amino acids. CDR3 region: CASSQGASSEETQYF. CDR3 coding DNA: TGTGCCAGCAGCCAAGGGGCCAGCTCAGAAGAGACCCAGTACTTC.

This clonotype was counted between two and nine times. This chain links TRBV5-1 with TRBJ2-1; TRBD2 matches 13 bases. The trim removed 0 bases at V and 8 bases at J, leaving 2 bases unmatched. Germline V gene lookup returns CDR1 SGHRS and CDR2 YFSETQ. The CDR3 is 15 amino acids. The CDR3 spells CASSLDGTSGDEQFF. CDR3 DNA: TGCGCCAGCAGCTTGGACGGGACTAGCGGGGATGAGCAGTTCTTC.

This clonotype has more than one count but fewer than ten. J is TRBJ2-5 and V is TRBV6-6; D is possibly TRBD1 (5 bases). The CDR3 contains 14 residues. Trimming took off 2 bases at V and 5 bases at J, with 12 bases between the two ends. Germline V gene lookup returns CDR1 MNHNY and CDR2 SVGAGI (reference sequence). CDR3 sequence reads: CASSYGGRGETQYF. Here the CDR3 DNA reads TGTGCCAGCAGTTACGGCGGTAGGGGTGAGACCCAGTACTTC.

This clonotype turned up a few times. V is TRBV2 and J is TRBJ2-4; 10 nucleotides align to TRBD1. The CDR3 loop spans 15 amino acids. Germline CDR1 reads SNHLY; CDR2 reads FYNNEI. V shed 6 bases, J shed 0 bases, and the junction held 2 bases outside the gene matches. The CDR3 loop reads CASSGTGVAKNIQYF. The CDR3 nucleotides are TGTGCCAGCAGCGGGACAGGGGTAGCCAAAAACATTCAGTACTTC.

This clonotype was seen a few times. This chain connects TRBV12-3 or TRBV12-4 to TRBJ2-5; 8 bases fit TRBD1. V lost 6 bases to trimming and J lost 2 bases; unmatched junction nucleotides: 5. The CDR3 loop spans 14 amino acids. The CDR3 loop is CASSPGGLQETQYF. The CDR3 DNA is TGTGCCAGCAGCCCAGGGGGCTTGCAAGAGACCCAGTACTTC.